These 8 T cell receptor beta chains were sequenced from one sample in a study of shared clonotypes between healthy human individuals. Measured with immunoSEQ multiplex PCR; TCRdb has only the in-frame clones, and not every one. The repertoire consists of millions of clones, with about 92% occurring once and the leading ten covering around 0.15%. The sample taken for sequencing was naive CD4+ T cells sorted from blood. Regarding subset: CD45RA+ positively selected. The receptors were gathered from a man between 18 and 29 years old in good health.

The V and J genes are TRBV20-1 and TRBJ2-5; the D is unclear. V was shortened by 4 bases and J by 6 bases, with 6 bases between the two germline ends. This CDR3 is 10 amino acids long. Germline assignment: CDR1 DFQATT and CDR2 SNEGSKA (reference sequence). In nucleotides, the CDR3 is TGCAGTGCTAACGAAAAGACCCAGTACTTC. Translating gives CSANEKTQYF.

This clone has only one observation. This chain joins TRBV30 and TRBJ1-6, with a possible D match to TRBD1 (6 bases). This CDR3 is built from 14 residues. Germline CDR1 and CDR2: GTSNPN and SVGIG (reference sequence). V dropped 2 bases and J dropped 8 bases, with 13 bases sitting between them. The CDR3 reads CAWSFARGDSPLHF. CDR3 nucleotide sequence: TGTGCCTGGAGTTTCGCCAGGGGTGATTCACCCCTCCACTTT.

The chain joins TRBV9 to TRBJ2-1, with no clear D. Germline V CDR1 and CDR2: SGDLS, YYNGEE. V shed 4 bases and J shed 4 bases, with 24 bases lying between them. The CDR3 length is 18 residues. The CDR3 nucleotides read TGTGCCAGCAGCCTCCACCCTGGGGATACTGTATTGTACAATGAGCAGTTCTTC. It yields the protein CASSLHPGDTVLYNEQFF.

The V gene is TRBV11-2, the J gene TRBJ2-6; D possibly corresponds to TRBD2 (6 bases). The V gene's germline CDR1 is SGHAT and CDR2 FQNNGV. V dropped 5 bases and J dropped 0 bases, with 11 bases sitting between them. The CDR3 consists of 16 residues. This CDR3 is CASSPQTSSGANVLTF. CDR3 nucleotides: TGTGCCAGCAGCCCCCAGACTAGCTCTGGGGCCAACGTCCTGACTTTC.

The genes are TRBV5-1 and TRBJ2-5; 8 nucleotides agree with TRBD2. The CDR3 totals 17 residues. CDR1 is SGHRS and CDR2 is YFSETQ in the germline V gene. With V trimmed by 6 bases and J by 5 bases, 18 bases remained unmatched. CDR3 protein: CASTNLDRGGYEETQYF. The CDR3 DNA follows: TGCGCCAGCACCAATCTAGATCGCGGGGGGTATGAGGAGACCCAGTACTTC.

V usage is TRBV14 and J usage is TRBJ2-3; D is uncertain. Trimming took 0 bases from V and 1 from J, leaving 8 bases between them. CDR3 length: 15 amino acids. Germline V CDR1 and CDR2: SGHDN, FVKESK. The CDR3, as DNA: TGTGCCAGCAGCCAAGATATGGTGGGCACAGATACGCAGTATTTT. Translation gives CASSQDMVGTDTQYF.

The table lists this clone with a few counts. The V and J genes are TRBV30 and TRBJ1-1, with 8 bases that match TRBD1. This CDR3 region has 13 residues. The germline V gene encodes CDR1 GTSNPN and CDR2 SVGIG (reference sequence). J gave up 7 bases and V 3 bases, and 7 bases lay outside the gene matches. The CDR3 sequence is CAWSRQGQGEAFF. CDR3 DNA sequence: TGTGCCTGGAGCAGACAGGGGCAGGGTGAAGCTTTCTTT.

The CDR3 protein is CASSQDTLFDRNTGELFF. CDR3 DNA: TGTGCCAGCAGCCAAGATACTCTCTTTGACCGAAACACCGGGGAGCTGTTTTTT. This chain links TRBV4-2 with TRBJ2-2; D not resolved. The CDR3 is 18 residues long. Trimming pared 0 bases from V and 2 bases from J, leaving 16 bases between. CDR1 is LGHNA, CDR2 YNFKEQ, per germline.